This note documents a single TCR beta chain sequence. Its antigen is as yet unknown. V was pared by 5 bases and J by 0 bases, with 17 bases between. Germline V gene data show CDR1 as SGHTA and CDR2 as FQGTGA. The CDR3 runs to 17 residues. A universal primer site arose from template switching, and cDNA bore unique molecular identifiers. TCRdb analysed the 5' RACE reads with MiXCR anew, one entry per CDR3 protein. This table has hundreds of thousands of distinct CDR3 sequences, over 9% appearing once. The sample comes from a study of identical twins. Whole-study results and caveats: Weaker excess sharing between twins was seen in beta out-of-frame sequences. Out-of-frame alpha sequences shared by twins showed excess low generation probability.

Healthy Caucasians supplied all donations. This sample also belongs to another study, concerning yellow fever vaccine responses in identical twins.

The sample taken for sequencing was PBMCs. The chain uses TRBV7-3 and TRBJ2-1; D uncertain. The source is a woman aged 18-35 years in good health. CDR3 amino acids: CASSHRPARSSYNEQFF. The CDR3, as DNA: TGTGCCAGCAGCCATAGACCGGCCAGGAGCTCCTACAATGAGCAGTTCTTC.